The T cell receptor beta chain under discussion was sequenced for a study of shared clonotypes between healthy human individuals. Study-wide context: The donor group consisted of a couple of women and a few men, aged 18 to 49.

The study's findings and limits: Only a few donors were included, so the genetic and exposure-history diversity represented was limited.

The protocol was immunoSEQ multiplex PCR, while the TCRdb copy is restricted to in-frame clones and leaves out a portion. Among about 380,000 clones listed, 96% were seen once. Comment on this clone: What it binds is not known.

CDR1 is MDHEN and CDR2 is SYDVKM in the germline V gene. The CDR3 totals 17 residues. V dropped 5 bases and J dropped 7; count of bases not matched to a gene: 15. Sequencing input: memory CD8+ T cells sorted from blood. As for subset: CD45RO+ cells pooled with CCR7-negative TemRA cells. This TCR came from a man aged 30-40 years in good health. This chain links TRBV28 with TRBJ1-4; TRBD1 aligns across 8 bases. CDR3 sequence reads: CASSRRQGRLESEKLFF. Written as DNA, the CDR3 is TGTGCCAGCAGTCGGCGACAGGGGCGGTTGGAAAGTGAAAAACTGTTTTTT.